Shown below are 32 T cell receptor beta chains from a single sample sequenced in a study of naive and memory T cell subsets. Points from the study as a whole: A few larger clonotypes appeared in naive repertoires, especially CD8, possibly memory cells re-expressing CD45RA.

Their cognate antigens are unknown. An equimolar mix of two oligonucleotides served as the beta constant-region primer for TRBC1 and TRBC2. Nested alpha and beta constant-region primers with the SP2 primer drove four PCR rounds on ligated cDNA. TCRdb analysed the UMI-ligation and nested PCR reads with MiXCR anew, one entry per CDR3 protein. The sample includes under 150,000 distinct CDR3 sequences, about 20% seen only once; the top ten take about 0.57%. The specimen sequenced was naive CD8+ T cells from blood. These receptors came from a human donor in good health.

This clonotype has just a few counts. V gene TRBV28 combines with J gene TRBJ2-2; TRBD1 or TRBD2 may be the D gene (5 bases each). There are 16 residues in the CDR3. The V gene lost 7 bases and the J gene lost 1 base, with 16 bases spanning the gap. Germline CDR1 MDHEN, CDR2 SYDVKM. This CDR3 is CASNLLDSGNTGELFF. CDR3 sequence (DNA): TGTGCCAGCAACCTCCTAGACAGCGGGAACACCGGGGAGCTGTTTTTT.

This clonotype was detected only a few times. The chain couples TRBV29-1 to TRBJ1-2; 7 bases are shared with TRBD1. This CDR3 has 12 residues. The germline V gene has CDR1 SQVTM and CDR2 ANQGSEA. V shed 8 bases, J shed 6 bases, and the junction held 9 bases outside the gene matches. The CDR3 DNA follows: TGCAGCACTTACAGGGGAGCGGATGGCTACACCTTC. This gives the protein CSTYRGADGYTF.

This clonotype came up a few times. The rearrangement joins TRBV6-2 or TRBV6-3 to TRBJ2-7; the match to TRBD1 covers 8 bases. The junction had 6 bases not matched to a gene; V was cut back by 6 bases and J by 5 bases. Germline V gene sequence: CDR1 MNHEY, CDR2 SVGEGT. CDR3 length: 13 amino acids. The CDR3 region has the DNA TGTGCCAGCAGCGACAGGGGTATGGACGAGCAGTACTTC. Protein product: CASSDRGMDEQYF.

Ten or more counts support this clonotype. The chain recombines TRBV6-4 with TRBJ2-2; 7 bases are shared with TRBD1. Germline loops: CDR1 MRHNA, CDR2 SNTAGT. The CDR3 totals 14 residues. J lost 3 bases, V lost 8 bases, and 6 bases had no gene match. The CDR3 DNA reads TGTGCCAGCCAAGAGGGGGCGTACACCGGGGAGCTGTTTTTT. As protein: CASQEGAYTGELFF.

The rearrangement joins TRBV7-2 to TRBJ1-2; no definite D call. CDR1 is SGHTA and CDR2 is FQGNSA in the germline V gene. This CDR3 is built from 15 residues. Trimming pared 2 bases from V and 4 bases from J, leaving 14 bases between. CDR3 nucleotides: TGTGCCAGCAGCTTAATTCGGATCCCATCCTATGGCTACACCTTC. Encoded protein: CASSLIRIPSYGYTF.

The V and J genes are TRBV28 and TRBJ2-2; possibly TRBD1 for D (6 bases). The CDR3 totals 14 residues. Germline V gene lookup returns CDR1 MDHEN and CDR2 SYDVKM. V lost 7 bases and J lost 7, with 16 bases in between. The CDR3 region has the DNA TGTGCCAGCACTTACAGGGCGTTAGGCGGGGAGCTGTTTTTT. It yields the protein CASTYRALGGELFF.

This clonotype was observed a handful of times. CDR3 nucleotides: TGCAGCGTTGAGCAGGACCACACAGATACGCAGTATTTT. As protein: CSVEQDHTDTQYF. The rearrangement joins TRBV29-1 to TRBJ2-3; D is unresolved. Germline V lookup: CDR1 SQVTM, CDR2 ANQGSEA. The V end was cut by 3 bases, the J end by 2 bases, with 9 bases between. This CDR3 comprises 13 residues.

This clonotype has a handful of counts. The chain recombines TRBV11-3 with TRBJ2-1; D call uncertain. Germline lookup yields CDR1 SGHNT and CDR2 YENEEA. V was shortened by 4 bases and J by 0 bases, with 13 bases between the two germline ends. The CDR3 contains 16 residues. The CDR3 sequence is CASSSGGPSSYNEQFF. CDR3 in DNA: TGTGCCAGCAGCTCCGGCGGCCCTAGCTCCTACAATGAGCAGTTCTTC.

The chain has TRBV5-5 and TRBJ1-5, with 9 nucleotides matching TRBD1. V lost 4 bases to trimming and J lost 5 bases; unmatched junction nucleotides: 13. Germline V gives CDR1 SGHKS, CDR2 YYEKEE (reference sequence). The length of the CDR3 is 17 residues. The CDR3 DNA sequence: TGTGCCAGCAGCCAGGACAGGGGCCCTCGAGAAGATCAGCCCCAGCATTTT. It specifies CASSQDRGPREDQPQHF.

The gene calls are TRBV15 and TRBJ2-1; 9 bases agree with TRBD2. This CDR3 is built from 15 residues. Germline V gene lookup returns CDR1 LNHNV and CDR2 YYDKDF (reference sequence). Germline trimming cut 4 bases from V and 1 base from J; bases unmatched to any gene: 2. DNA of the CDR3: TGTGCCACCAGCAAACTAGCGGGTTCCTACAATGAGCAGTTCTTC. Protein: CATSKLAGSYNEQFF.

In its sample, this clonotype was seen a few times. The gene calls are TRBV5-1 and TRBJ2-3; D ambiguous. Trimming shortened V by 2 bases and J by 3 bases, and 4 bases separated the two germline ends. The CDR3 sequence is 12 residues long. The germline V gene has CDR1 SGHRS and CDR2 YFSETQ. The CDR3 here is CASSLWTDTQYF. CDR3 sequence (DNA): TGCGCCAGCAGCTTATGGACAGATACGCAGTATTTT.

This clonotype has more than one count but fewer than ten. The chain links TRBV2 to TRBJ2-5; maybe TRBD1 (6 bases). CDR3 size: 14 residues. Germline lookup yields CDR1 SNHLY and CDR2 FYNNEI. The V and J ends lost 4 bases and 2 bases respectively, with 11 bases between them. CDR3: CASSGGGGQETQYF. In DNA form, the CDR3 reads TGTGCCAGCAGTGGAGGGGGTGGGCAAGAGACCCAGTACTTC.

The V call is TRBV2, the J call TRBJ2-1, with D maybe TRBD2 (6 bases). Trimming took off 2 bases at V and 8 bases at J, with 10 bases between the two ends. In germline, CDR1 is SNHLY, CDR2 FYNNEI. This CDR3 contains 13 residues. In nucleotides, the CDR3 is TGTGCCAGCAGTGAAACGTCTAGCGATGAGCAGTTCTTC. It translates to CASSETSSDEQFF.

J is TRBJ2-5 and V is TRBV15; TRBD2 matches 7 bases. The CDR3 length is 16 residues. Germline-derived CDR1 and CDR2 are LNHNV and YYDKDF (reference sequence). V was clipped by 0 bases and J by 4 bases; unmatched bases: 8. CDR3 residues: CATSRDREVQGETQYF. The CDR3 DNA reads as TGTGCCACCAGCAGAGATCGGGAGGTCCAGGGAGAGACCCAGTACTTC.

J is TRBJ2-1 and V is TRBV4-3, with D perhaps being TRBD1 or TRBD2 (5 bases each). The CDR3 covers 15 residues. CDR1 and CDR2 (germline): LGHNA, YSLEER. Trimming took 0 bases from V and 3 from J, leaving 9 bases between them. The CDR3 is CASSQDGGFYNEQFF. Written as DNA, the CDR3 is TGCGCCAGCAGCCAAGATGGGGGTTTCTACAATGAGCAGTTCTTC.

This clonotype was seen only a few times. The rearrangement uses TRBV29-1 and TRBJ2-6; D remains unclear. Per germline, CDR1 SQVTM and CDR2 ANQGSEA. The V and J ends lost 5 bases and 12 bases respectively, with 14 bases between them. The CDR3 spans 12 residues. In DNA form, the CDR3 reads TGCAGCGTTACCGGAACCCCCGGCGTCCTGACTTTC. Translating gives CSVTGTPGVLTF.

In its sample, this clonotype was seen a few times. The rearrangement uses TRBV6-5 and TRBJ2-1, with TRBD2 matching 12 bases. The CDR3 sequence is 22 residues long. The germline CDR1 and CDR2 sequences are MNHEY and SVGAGI. J lost 6 bases, V lost 4 bases, and 25 bases had no gene match. The CDR3 spells CASSSTWAGVLRLAGAPNEQFF. The CDR3, as DNA: TGTGCCAGCAGTTCCACCTGGGCGGGGGTCTTGCGACTAGCGGGAGCTCCCAATGAGCAGTTCTTC.

V is TRBV10-3 and J is TRBJ2-5; the match to TRBD1 covers 8 bases. The trim removed 3 bases at V and 5 bases at J, leaving 2 bases unmatched. This CDR3 is 13 amino acids long. Germline V gene lookup returns CDR1 ENHRY and CDR2 SYGVKD. CDR3: CAISETGGETQYF. The CDR3 DNA sequence: TGTGCCATCAGTGAAACAGGGGGTGAGACCCAGTACTTC.

This clonotype has a handful of counts. The V and J genes are TRBV5-1 and TRBJ2-7; 8 bases fit TRBD1. The CDR3 has 15 amino acids. Germline values: CDR1 SGHRS, CDR2 YFSETQ. Germline trimming cut 4 bases from V and 3 bases from J; bases unmatched to any gene: 9. The CDR3 DNA is TGCGCCAGCAGCCCGGGAAGGGGACAGGACTACGAGCAGTACTTC. Translating it yields CASSPGRGQDYEQYF.

This clonotype was counted between two and nine times. The chain combines TRBV12-5 with TRBJ2-5, with D possibly being TRBD1 (6 bases). V was cut by 7 bases and J by 9 bases, with 27 bases left in between. Germline-derived CDR1 and CDR2 are LGHNT and FRNRAP. CDR3 length equals 16 residues. CDR3 loop: CASVHFRDTTLEAQYF. The CDR3 DNA reads as TGTGCTAGTGTCCACTTCCGGGACACGACCTTAGAAGCCCAGTACTTC. Based on the CDR3 plus reference TRBV12-5 and TRBJ2-5, the full variable domain is DARVTQTPRHKVTEMGQEVTMRCQPILGHNTVFWYRQTMMQGLELLAYFRNRAPLDDSGMPKDRFSAEMPDATLATLKIQPSEPRDSAVYFCASVHFRDTTLEAQYFGPGTRLLVL.

The V call is TRBV6-6, the J call TRBJ2-5; D might be TRBD2 (5 bases). The germline V gene has CDR1 MNHNY and CDR2 SVGAGI (reference sequence). The CDR3 covers 14 residues. Trimming left V 5 bases short and J 6 bases short, with 16 bases between. CDR3 nucleotide sequence: TGTGCCAGCAGTAACGTCGGGGATTTGAAGACCCAGTACTTC. Protein sequence: CASSNVGDLKTQYF.

This clonotype has a handful of counts. V usage is TRBV6-2 or TRBV6-3 and J usage is TRBJ1-2; tentative D call: TRBD1 (5 bases). V was clipped by 8 bases and J by 3 bases, with 10 bases between them. Germline values: CDR1 MNHEY, CDR2 SVGEGT. This CDR3 comprises 12 residues. For the CDR3, the DNA is TGTGCCAGCCATCCAGGGCACTATGGCTACACCTTC. It specifies CASHPGHYGYTF.

This clonotype was detected only a few times. The V call is TRBV6-4, the J call TRBJ1-5; possible D gene TRBD1, 6 bases. This CDR3 region has 16 residues. Per the germline V gene, CDR1 is MRHNA and CDR2 is SNTAGT. V was clipped by 7 bases and J by 5 bases, with 21 bases between them. The CDR3: CASNPIGGTPDQPQHF. The CDR3 DNA is TGTGCCAGCAACCCCATAGGGGGAACCCCCGATCAGCCCCAGCATTTT.

This clonotype was seen more than once but under ten times. The chain joins TRBV6-5 to TRBJ2-7, with 7 bases matching TRBD2. CDR1 is MNHEY, CDR2 SVGAGI, per germline. Trimming at V came to 4 bases and at J to 7 bases, leaving 7 bases not matched to a gene. This CDR3 has 13 amino acids. CDR3 DNA sequence: TGTGCCAGCAGTTTGAGGACTAGTTGGGAGCAGTACTTC. Its protein product is CASSLRTSWEQYF.

This clonotype was detected only a few times. The chain combines TRBV28 with TRBJ2-3; tentatively, D is TRBD2 (6 bases). The V end was cut by 3 bases, the J end by 0 bases, with 13 bases between. Germline lookup yields CDR1 MDHEN and CDR2 SYDVKM. CDR3 size: 16 residues. The CDR3 region has the DNA TGTGCCAGCAGTTTGGCGGGAATAGATAGCACAGATACGCAGTATTTT. It yields the protein CASSLAGIDSTDTQYF.

This clonotype turned up a few times. The rearrangement links TRBV7-9 to TRBJ1-1; TRBD1 agrees at 9 bases. Trimming cost V 5 bases and J 4 bases; bases outside gene matches: 11. In germline, CDR1 is SEHNR, CDR2 FQNEAQ (reference sequence). The CDR3 extends over 16 amino acids. The CDR3 region has the DNA TGTGCCAGCAGCCTAACGGGACAGGGAAGTGGCACTGAAGCTTTCTTT. Protein product: CASSLTGQGSGTEAFF.

V is TRBV6-6 and J is TRBJ2-2, with D tentatively TRBD1 (6 bases). Trimming cost V 7 bases and J 4 bases, with 13 bases left between them. Germline V lookup: CDR1 MNHNY, CDR2 SVGAGI (reference sequence). The CDR3 has 14 residues. CDR3 region: CASIGQGITGELFF. The DNA for the CDR3 is TGTGCCAGCATAGGCCAGGGGATCACCGGGGAGCTGTTTTTT.

This clonotype was seen a handful of times. This sequence joins TRBV4-1 and TRBJ1-4, with D perhaps matching TRBD1 (5 bases). V lost 3 bases and J lost 8, with 13 bases in between. Looked up from germline, CDR1 is MGHRA and CDR2 is YSYEKL. CDR3 length: 14 residues. The CDR3, as DNA: TGCGCCAGCAGCCAGGGGCTAATCGAGGAAAAACTGTTTTTT. Translating it yields CASSQGLIEEKLFF.

The chain has TRBV28 and TRBJ1-5; D possibly corresponds to TRBD1 (5 bases). Germline CDR1 MDHEN, CDR2 SYDVKM. Trimming removed 5 bases at V and 6 bases at J, with 20 bases between. The CDR3 has 16 residues. The CDR3 here is CASSANRYRGGQPQHF. The DNA for the CDR3 is TGTGCCAGCAGTGCAAACAGGTATAGAGGCGGTCAGCCCCAGCATTTT. The entire variable domain, with the rest obtained from reference TRBV28 and TRBJ1-5, is as follows: DVKVTQSSRYLVKRTGEKVFLECVQDMDHENMFWYRQDPGLGLRLIYFSYDVKMKEKGDIPEGYSVSREKKERFSLILESASTNQTSMYLCASSANRYRGGQPQHFGDGTRLSIL.

There are a few counts of this clonotype. V usage is TRBV20-1 and J usage is TRBJ1-1; a possible D gene is TRBD1 (5 bases). Looked up from germline, CDR1 is DFQATT and CDR2 is SNEGSKA (reference sequence). V was cut by 1 base and J by 2 bases, with 14 bases left in between. The CDR3 sequence is 15 residues long. CDR3 protein: CSARVIRDENTEAFF. CDR3 in DNA: TGCAGTGCTAGAGTAATCCGGGACGAAAACACTGAAGCTTTCTTT.

This clonotype was found a few times. The J gene is TRBJ2-7, the V gene TRBV10-3; D possibly corresponds to TRBD1 (6 bases). Germline CDR1 ENHRY, CDR2 SYGVKD. V dropped 4 bases and J dropped 3 bases, with 19 bases sitting between them. The CDR3 totals 16 residues. The CDR3 sequence is CAISANRDRESYEQYF. The CDR3 coding sequence is TGTGCCATCAGTGCGAACAGGGATAGGGAGAGCTACGAGCAGTACTTC.

The table lists this clonotype with a few counts. The rearrangement uses TRBV7-8 and TRBJ2-6; D may be TRBD2 (6 bases). This CDR3 is built from 18 residues. The V gene lost 4 bases and the J gene lost 0 bases, with 16 bases spanning the gap. In germline, CDR1 is SGHVS, CDR2 FQNEAQ. In DNA form, the CDR3 reads TGTGCCAGCAGCTCATACGGCGGGGACCCCTCTGGGGCCAACGTCCTGACTTTC. Translating gives CASSSYGGDPSGANVLTF.